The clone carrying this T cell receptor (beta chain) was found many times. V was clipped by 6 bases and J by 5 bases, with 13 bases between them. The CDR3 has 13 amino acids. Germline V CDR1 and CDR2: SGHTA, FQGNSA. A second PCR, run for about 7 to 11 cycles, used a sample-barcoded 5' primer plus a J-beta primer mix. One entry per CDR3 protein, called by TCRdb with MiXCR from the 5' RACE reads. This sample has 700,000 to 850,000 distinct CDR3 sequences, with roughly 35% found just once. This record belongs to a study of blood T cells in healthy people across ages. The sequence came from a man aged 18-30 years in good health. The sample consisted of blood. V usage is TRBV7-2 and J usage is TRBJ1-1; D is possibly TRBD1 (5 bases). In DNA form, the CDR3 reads TGTGCCAGCAGTTTGGGGGGTGGGACTGAAGCTTTCTTT. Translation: CASSLGGGTEAFF.